The rows below give T cell receptor beta chains drawn from one sample of a study of Graves' ophthalmopathy and Graves' hyperthyroidism. MiXCR, applied by TCRdb to the multiplex PCR reads, yields one record per CDR3 protein. The sample has about 740,000 distinct CDR3 sequences; 40% are singletons. The sequenced sample was peripheral blood. These receptors originate from an adult man with Graves' ophthalmopathy. CDR3s include the opening cysteine and the closing phenylalanine or tryptophan. The D gene is left open where the match is weak. Clone size is stated in some rows and not others, as once, few, many or a class when expanded.

CDR3nt	CDR3aa	j_gene	d_gene	abundance	len	v_gene
TGCAGTGCTAGGGGAGACGGGGAGCTGTTTTTT	CSARGDGELFF	TRBJ2-2	-	-	11	TRBV20-1
TGCAGTGCTGAGCGGACAGACTATGGCTACACCTTC	CSAERTDYGYTF	TRBJ1-2	-	many	12	TRBV20-1
TGTGCCAGCAGTCCCCTGAAGTCCCCAGAAGAGACCCAGTACTTC	CASSPLKSPEETQYF	TRBJ2-5	-	-	15	TRBV2
TGCGCCAGCAGCTTGGCCTGGGGTGACTATGGCTACACCTTC	CASSLAWGDYGYTF	TRBJ1-2	-	-	14	TRBV5-1
TGTGCCAGCAGACGGACTGTTCATCAGCCCCAGCATTTT	CASRRTVHQPQHF	TRBJ1-5	-	many	13	TRBV2
TGTGCCAGCAGTGAGCCGGCAGGAGGAGAGACCCAGTACTTC	CASSEPAGGETQYF	TRBJ2-5	-	-	14	TRBV2
TGTGCCAGCAGTTTCCGGACACCTAATGAAAAACTGTTTTTT	CASSFRTPNEKLFF	TRBJ1-4	-	many	14	TRBV28
TGTGCCAGCAGACCACCCGACAAGGTCCATGGCTACACCTTC	CASRPPDKVHGYTF	TRBJ1-2	-	-	14	TRBV6-5
TGTGCCAGCAGGGGACAGAATAATTCACCCCTCCACTTT	CASRGQNNSPLHF	TRBJ1-6	TRBD1	many	13	TRBV2
TGTGCCAGCAGTGAATCTGGCGGCTTGGGACGGAGTAATTCACCCCTCCACTTT	CASSESGGLGRSNSPLHF	TRBJ1-6	-	many	18	TRBV2
TGTGCCACCAGTGATTCGGACAGGACCACCTACGAGCAGTACTTC	CATSDSDRTTYEQYF	TRBJ2-7	TRBD1	many	15	TRBV24-1
TGTGCCAGCAGTTTAGCGCTTCTTGGCTACACCTTC	CASSLALLGYTF	TRBJ1-2	-	many	12	TRBV12-3/TRBV12-4
TGCAGTGCTAGTTTCCTTTTCGAGGCTTTCTTT	CSASFLFEAFF	TRBJ1-1	-	-	11	TRBV20-1
TGTGCCTGGGACCTGGACTATGGCTACACCTTC	CAWDLDYGYTF	TRBJ1-2	-	-	11	TRBV7-2
TGTGCCACCTCGGAGGAGAACACCGGGGAGCTGTTTTTT	CATSEENTGELFF	TRBJ2-2	-	-	13	TRBV10-3
TGTGCCAGCAGTTTGGTCGGGGCGGGGGCTGAAGCTTTCTTT	CASSLVGAGAEAFF	TRBJ1-1	-	few	14	TRBV12-3/TRBV12-4
TGTGCCAGCAGTTCGGGAGATGAGCAGTTCTTC	CASSSGDEQFF	TRBJ2-1	-	-	11	TRBV2
TGTGCCAGCAGCCCCTCGGGACAGGGCTTCAACGAGCAGTACTTC	CASSPSGQGFNEQYF	TRBJ2-7	TRBD1	few	15	TRBV19
TGTGCCAGCAGCTTAATTTCGGGCAACTATGGCTACACCTTC	CASSLISGNYGYTF	TRBJ1-2	-	few	14	TRBV7-2
TGTGCCAGCAGGAATATCCTCCACAGAGATTTGTATGGCTACACCTTC	CASRNILHRDLYGYTF	TRBJ1-2	-	few	16	TRBV6-5
TGTGCCAGCAGCCCCGGGACTAGCGGGGGGCTTCAAGAGACCCAGTACTTC	CASSPGTSGGLQETQYF	TRBJ2-5	TRBD2	few	17	TRBV7-3
TGTGCCAGCAGCCTAATCAGGGGTGCTGGGGCCAACGTCCTGACTTTC	CASSLIRGAGANVLTF	TRBJ2-6	-	-	16	TRBV7-9
TGCAGCGTCACGGGACAGGGACAACTTGGAAAACTGTTTTTT	CSVTGQGQLGKLFF	TRBJ1-4	TRBD1	many	14	TRBV29-1
TGTGCCAGCAGTTACGTTTGGGGAGGAAACACTGAAGCTTTCTTT	CASSYVWGGNTEAFF	TRBJ1-1	-	few	15	TRBV10-3
TGCAGTGTAGGGGGGACGCAAGAGACCCAGTACTTC	CSVGGTQETQYF	TRBJ2-5	-	-	12	TRBV20-1
TGTGCCAGCAGTGATTATATGGGGGCGGAGGCAGCACATAGCAATCAGCCCCAGCATTTT	CASSDYMGAEAAHSNQPQHF	TRBJ1-5	-	-	20	TRBV6-4
TGTGCCAGCAGTTTAGGAGGCCTCAGGGGCTACGAGCAGTACTTC	CASSLGGLRGYEQYF	TRBJ2-7	-	-	15	TRBV7-9
TGCAGTGCTGCCGGACAGAATAATTCACCCCTCCACTTT	CSAAGQNNSPLHF	TRBJ1-6	-	few	13	TRBV20-1
TGTGCCAGCAGCCAAGCCCGGGACTATGGCTACACCTTC	CASSQARDYGYTF	TRBJ1-2	-	-	13	TRBV4-2
TGTGCCATCAGTGACGACAGGGTAGCCAATCAGCCCCAGCATTTT	CAISDDRVANQPQHF	TRBJ1-5	TRBD1	many	15	TRBV10-3
TGTGCCAGCAGCGTGGGACACCAGCTCTCAGAGCAGTACTTC	CASSVGHQLSEQYF	TRBJ2-7	-	few	14	TRBV9
TGTGCCACCGGGACGTTGAGCTCCTACGAGCAGTACTTC	CATGTLSSYEQYF	TRBJ2-7	-	many	13	TRBV10-3
TGTGCCAGCAGTTACTCGCCCAGCTACTATGGCTACACCTTC	CASSYSPSYYGYTF	TRBJ1-2	-	few	14	TRBV10-3
TGCAGTGCAGGACAGGGCAATAATGGCGAGCAGTACTTC	CSAGQGNNGEQYF	TRBJ2-7	TRBD1	many	13	TRBV20-1
TGTGCCACCAGTGATGGGGGAAACACCATATATTTT	CATSDGGNTIYF	TRBJ1-3	-	-	12	TRBV12-3/TRBV12-4
TGTGCCAGCAGTTACGACAGCTACGAGCAGTACTTC	CASSYDSYEQYF	TRBJ2-7	-	few	12	TRBV10-3
TGCAGTGCTACCGGGACAGGGGGTTCACCTCTCCACTTT	CSATGTGGSPLHF	TRBJ1-6	TRBD1	-	13	TRBV20-1
TGTGCCAGCAGCCAAACCGGGACCGGGACTGAAGCTTTCTTT	CASSQTGTGTEAFF	TRBJ1-1	-	-	14	TRBV7-2
TGTGCCAGCAGCCTCGTCCTGGGCGGGGAGACCCAGTACTTC	CASSLVLGGETQYF	TRBJ2-5	-	once	14	TRBV7-2
TGTGCCATCGGGGCTGGGACGGCGTCTGGAAACACCATATATTTT	CAIGAGTASGNTIYF	TRBJ1-3	-	many	15	TRBV10-3
TGTGCCAGCTCACCGGGGACAGCTCGGACCTTC	CASSPGTARTF	TRBJ1-2	TRBD1	-	11	TRBV6-4
TGCAGTGCTATTGACAGGGGGCGACTGTTTTTT	CSAIDRGRLFF	TRBJ1-4	TRBD1	-	11	TRBV20-1
TGTGCCAGTAGGGGGACAGGCCACGCATTTGAAGCTTTCTTT	CASRGTGHAFEAFF	TRBJ1-1	TRBD1	many	14	TRBV19
TGTGCCAGCAGCTCCATGGGGACAGGGGCAAACACCATATATTTT	CASSSMGTGANTIYF	TRBJ1-3	TRBD1	many	15	TRBV7-3
TGCGCCAGCAGCTTGGACTTAACTGCGACCTACGAGCAGTACTTC	CASSLDLTATYEQYF	TRBJ2-7	-	-	15	TRBV7-6
TGTGCCAGCAGCCGCACCAGGGACACCCGGGCCAACGTCCTGACTTTC	CASSRTRDTRANVLTF	TRBJ2-6	-	few	16	TRBV2
TGTGCCAGCAGCCTGGGGGGCTCCGGCTCCTACGAGCAGTACTTC	CASSLGGSGSYEQYF	TRBJ2-7	-	many	15	TRBV13